The clone carrying this T cell receptor beta chain was counted only a few times. The source of the sample is a study of cytomegalovirus exposure and HLA in healthy donors. 60 Vbeta and 13 Jbeta primers were used in PCR. Clones were read by immunoSEQ multiplex PCR, and TCRdb kept only the in-frame ones, dropping some. The sample lists tens of thousands of clones, almost 75% occurring once. CDR1 and CDR2 from the germline V gene are ENHRY and SYGVKD. The CDR3 consists of 17 residues. V gave up 3 bases and J gave up 1 base; unmatched junction bases: 11. The sample consisted of PBMCs. The chain joins TRBV10-3 to TRBJ1-1, with 7 bases that match TRBD1. The receptor was derived from a man aged 45-65 years in good health and CMV-seronegative. Here the CDR3 reads CAISDYRGFGANTEAFF. In DNA, the CDR3 is TGTGCCATCAGTGATTACAGGGGATTCGGCGCGAACACTGAAGCTTTCTTT.